This TCR beta chain was captured in a study of T cell responses to AZD1222 COVID-19 vaccine. Assay: immunoSEQ multiplex PCR; the TCRdb copy retains only in-frame clones and omits some. The sample contains 100,000 to 150,000 clones, roughly 85% of which appear only once. V shed 3 bases and J shed 2 bases, with 11 bases lying between them. Germline values: CDR1 LNHDA, CDR2 SQIVND (reference sequence). The CDR3 runs to 15 residues. Sequences were derived from peripheral blood, sampled 28 days after the second dose of the MenACWY control vaccine. The receptor's source is an adult who received the MenACWY meningococcal vaccine as a control. The J gene is TRBJ2-1, the V gene TRBV19, with TRBD2 as a possible D gene (5 bases). CDR3 region: CASSMRVGTYNEQFF. DNA of the CDR3: TGTGCCAGTAGTATGCGGGTAGGCACCTACAATGAGCAGTTCTTC.